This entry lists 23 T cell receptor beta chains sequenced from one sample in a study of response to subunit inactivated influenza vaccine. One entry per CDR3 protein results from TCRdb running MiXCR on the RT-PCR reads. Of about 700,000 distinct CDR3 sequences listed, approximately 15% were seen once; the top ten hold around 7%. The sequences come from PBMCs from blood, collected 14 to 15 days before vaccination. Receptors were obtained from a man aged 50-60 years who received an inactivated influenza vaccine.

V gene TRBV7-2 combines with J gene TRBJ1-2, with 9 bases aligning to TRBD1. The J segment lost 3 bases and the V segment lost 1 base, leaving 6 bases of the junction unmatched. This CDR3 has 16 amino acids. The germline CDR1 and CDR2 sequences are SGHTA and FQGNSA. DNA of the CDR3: TGTGCCAGCAGCTTAGACAGGGGGCGCATTCACTATGGCTACACCTTC. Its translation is CASSLDRGRIHYGYTF.

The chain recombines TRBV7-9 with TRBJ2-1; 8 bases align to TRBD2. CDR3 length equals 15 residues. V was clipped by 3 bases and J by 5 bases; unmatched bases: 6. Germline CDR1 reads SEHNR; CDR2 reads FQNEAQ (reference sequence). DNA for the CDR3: TGTGCCAGCAGCTTCGCTAGCGGGTCCCACAATGAGCAGTTCTTC. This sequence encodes CASSFASGSHNEQFF. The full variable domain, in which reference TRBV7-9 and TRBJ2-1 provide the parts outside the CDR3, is DTGVSQNPRHKITKRGQNVTFRCDPISEHNRLYWYRQTLGQGPEFLTYFQNEAQLEKSRLLSDRFSAERPKGSFSTLEIQRTEQGDSAMYLCASSFASGSHNEQFFGPGTRLTVL.

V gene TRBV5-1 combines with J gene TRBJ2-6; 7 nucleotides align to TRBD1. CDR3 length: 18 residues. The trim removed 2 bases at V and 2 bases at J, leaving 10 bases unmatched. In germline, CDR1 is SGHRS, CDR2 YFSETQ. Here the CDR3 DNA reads TGCGCCAGCAGCTTCCGGGACAGAAAACTGGCTGGGGCCAACGTCCTGACTTTC. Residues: CASSFRDRKLAGANVLTF.

CDR3 bases: TGTGCCAGCAGTTTCAGACTTCAGCCCCAGCATTTT. It specifies CASSFRLQPQHF. The V gene is TRBV12-3 or TRBV12-4, the J gene TRBJ1-5; D is ambiguous. The CDR3 contains 12 residues. The V end lost 3 bases, the J end lost 6 bases, and 6 bases lay between the germline ends.

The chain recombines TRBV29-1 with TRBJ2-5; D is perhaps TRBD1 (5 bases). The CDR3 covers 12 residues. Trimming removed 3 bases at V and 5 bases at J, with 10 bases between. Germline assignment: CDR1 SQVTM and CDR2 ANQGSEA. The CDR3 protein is CSVEAQGETQYF. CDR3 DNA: TGCAGCGTTGAGGCCCAGGGCGAGACCCAGTACTTC.

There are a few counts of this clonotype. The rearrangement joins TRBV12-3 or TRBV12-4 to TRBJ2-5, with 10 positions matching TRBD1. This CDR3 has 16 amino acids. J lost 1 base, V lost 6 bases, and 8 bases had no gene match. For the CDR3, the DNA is TGTGCCAGCAGCCCAACAGACAGGGGGCCCCAAGAGACCCAGTACTTC. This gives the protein CASSPTDRGPQETQYF.

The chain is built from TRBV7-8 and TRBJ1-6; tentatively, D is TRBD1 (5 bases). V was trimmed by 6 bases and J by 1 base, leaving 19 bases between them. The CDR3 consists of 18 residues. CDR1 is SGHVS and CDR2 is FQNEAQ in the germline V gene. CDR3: CASSFAPGRQSYNSPLHF. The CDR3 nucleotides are TGTGCCAGCAGTTTTGCCCCGGGGAGACAGTCCTATAATTCACCCCTCCACTTT.

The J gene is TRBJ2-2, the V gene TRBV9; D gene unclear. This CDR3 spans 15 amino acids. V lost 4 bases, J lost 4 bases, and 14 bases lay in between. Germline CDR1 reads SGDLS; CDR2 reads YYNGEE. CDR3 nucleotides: TGTGCCAGCAGCCTCGGCCAATGGGGCACCGGGGAGCTGTTTTTT. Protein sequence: CASSLGQWGTGELFF.

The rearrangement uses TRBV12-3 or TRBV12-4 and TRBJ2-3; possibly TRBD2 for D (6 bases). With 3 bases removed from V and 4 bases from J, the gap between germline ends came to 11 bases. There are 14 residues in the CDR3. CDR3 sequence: CASSFGTQSDTQYF. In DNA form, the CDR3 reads TGTGCCAGCAGTTTCGGGACTCAGTCAGATACGCAGTATTTT.

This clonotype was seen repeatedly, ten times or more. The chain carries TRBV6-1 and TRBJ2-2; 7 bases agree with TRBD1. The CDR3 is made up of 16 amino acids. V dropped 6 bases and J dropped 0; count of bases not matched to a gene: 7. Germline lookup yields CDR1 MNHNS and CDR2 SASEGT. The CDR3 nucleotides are TGTGCCAGCAGGGACCTTGGGACAGCGAACACCGGGGAGCTGTTTTTT. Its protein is CASRDLGTANTGELFF.

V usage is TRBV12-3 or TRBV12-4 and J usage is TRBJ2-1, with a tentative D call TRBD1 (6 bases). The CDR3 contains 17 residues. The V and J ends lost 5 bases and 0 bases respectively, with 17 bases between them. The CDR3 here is CASSPGQRISSYNEQFF. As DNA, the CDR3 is TGTGCCAGCAGTCCCGGACAGAGAATTAGCTCCTACAATGAGCAGTTCTTC.

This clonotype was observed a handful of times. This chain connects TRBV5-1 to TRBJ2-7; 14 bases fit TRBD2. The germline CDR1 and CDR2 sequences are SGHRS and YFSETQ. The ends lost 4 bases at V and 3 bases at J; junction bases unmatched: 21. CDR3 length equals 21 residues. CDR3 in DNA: TGCGCCAGCAGCCCTTTACCGGGACTCCCGGGACTAGCGGGGGCCTTCTACGAGCAGTACTTC. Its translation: CASSPLPGLPGLAGAFYEQYF.

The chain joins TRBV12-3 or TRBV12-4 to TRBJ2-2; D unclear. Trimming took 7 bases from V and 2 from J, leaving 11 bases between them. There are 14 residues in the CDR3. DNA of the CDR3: TGTGCCAGCACTCTAAATATCAACACCGGGGAGCTGTTTTTT. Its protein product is CASTLNINTGELFF.

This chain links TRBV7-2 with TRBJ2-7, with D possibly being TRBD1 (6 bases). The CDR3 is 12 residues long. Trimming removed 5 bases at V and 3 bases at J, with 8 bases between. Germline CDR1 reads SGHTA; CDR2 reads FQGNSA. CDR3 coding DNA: TGTGCCAGCAGCGGGACACTCTACGAGCAGTACTTC. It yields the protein CASSGTLYEQYF.

The CDR3 DNA is TGTGCCATGGGCCCTGAGCTCCAGTACTTC. This gives the protein CAMGPELQYF. The V call is TRBV5-8, the J call TRBJ2-5; no clear D gene. The CDR3 has 10 amino acids. Germline V CDR1 and CDR2: SGHTS, YDEGEE. V lost 9 bases to trimming and J lost 10 bases, with 13 bases between them.

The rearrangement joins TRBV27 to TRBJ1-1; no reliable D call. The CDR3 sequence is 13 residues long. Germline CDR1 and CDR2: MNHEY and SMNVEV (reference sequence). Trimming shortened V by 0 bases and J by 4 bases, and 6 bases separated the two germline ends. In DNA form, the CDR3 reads TGTGCCAGCAGTTTATCCCTTAGCACTGAAGCTTTCTTT. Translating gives CASSLSLSTEAFF.

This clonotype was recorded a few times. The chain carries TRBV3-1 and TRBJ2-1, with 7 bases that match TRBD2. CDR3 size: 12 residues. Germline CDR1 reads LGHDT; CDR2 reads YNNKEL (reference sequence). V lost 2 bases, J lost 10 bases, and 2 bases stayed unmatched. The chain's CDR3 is CASSQTRGEQFF. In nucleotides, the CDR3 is TGTGCCAGCAGCCAAACGCGGGGGGAGCAGTTCTTC.

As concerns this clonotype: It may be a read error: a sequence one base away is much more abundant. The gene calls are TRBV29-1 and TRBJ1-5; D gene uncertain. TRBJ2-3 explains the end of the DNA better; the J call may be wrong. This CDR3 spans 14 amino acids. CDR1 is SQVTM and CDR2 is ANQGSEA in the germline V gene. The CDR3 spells CSVEVADPNQPQYF. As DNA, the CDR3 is TGCAGCGTTGAAGTGGCGGATCCCAATCAGCCCCAGTATTTT.

The CDR3 nucleotides are TGCAGTGCCCGAGGGTCGGGCTCCTACAATGAGCAGTTCTTC. Its translation: CSARGSGSYNEQFF. This rearrangement joins TRBV20-1 to TRBJ2-1; D might be TRBD2 (5 bases). Trimming took off 6 bases at V and 0 bases at J, with 12 bases between the two ends. This CDR3 has 14 amino acids. CDR1 is DFQATT and CDR2 is SNEGSKA in the germline V gene (reference sequence).

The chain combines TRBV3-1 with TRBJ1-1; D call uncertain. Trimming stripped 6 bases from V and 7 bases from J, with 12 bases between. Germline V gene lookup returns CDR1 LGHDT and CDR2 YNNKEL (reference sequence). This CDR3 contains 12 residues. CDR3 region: CASSAGGREAFF. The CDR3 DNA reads TGTGCCAGCAGTGCGGGAGGACGTGAAGCTTTCTTT. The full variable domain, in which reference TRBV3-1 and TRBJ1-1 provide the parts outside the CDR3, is DTAVSQTPKYLVTQMGNDKSIKCEQNLGHDTMYWYKQDSKKFLKIMFSYNNKELIINETVPNRFSPKSPDKAHLNLHINSLELGDSAVYFCASSAGGREAFFGQGTRLTVV.

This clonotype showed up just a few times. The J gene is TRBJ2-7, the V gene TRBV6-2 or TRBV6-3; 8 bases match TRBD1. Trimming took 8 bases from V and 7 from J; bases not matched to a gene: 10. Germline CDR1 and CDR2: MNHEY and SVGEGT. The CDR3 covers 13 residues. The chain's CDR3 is CASRRQGSGEQYF. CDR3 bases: TGTGCCAGCCGCCGACAGGGGTCGGGTGAGCAGTACTTC.

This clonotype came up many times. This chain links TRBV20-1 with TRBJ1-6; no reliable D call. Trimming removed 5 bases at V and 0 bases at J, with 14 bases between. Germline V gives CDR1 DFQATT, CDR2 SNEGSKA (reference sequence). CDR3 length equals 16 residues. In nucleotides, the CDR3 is TGCAGTGCTCCAGGACGGTCTAGCTCCTATAATTCACCCCTCCACTTT. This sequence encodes CSAPGRSSSYNSPLHF.

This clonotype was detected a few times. Written as DNA, the CDR3 is TGTGCCAGCAGCTTATGGACAGGGCACAATGAGCAGTTCTTC. Amino acids: CASSLWTGHNEQFF. The chain couples TRBV7-9 to TRBJ2-1, with 8 bases lining up with TRBD1. The CDR3 is 14 amino acids. The J segment lost 5 bases and the V segment lost 2 bases, leaving 2 bases of the junction unmatched. CDR1 is SEHNR, CDR2 FQNEAQ, per germline (reference sequence). The full variable domain, completed using reference TRBV7-9 and TRBJ2-1, is DTGVSQNPRHKITKRGQNVTFRCDPISEHNRLYWYRQTLGQGPEFLTYFQNEAQLEKSRLLSDRFSAERPKGSFSTLEIQRTEQGDSAMYLCASSLWTGHNEQFFGPGTRLTVL.